Reported below is one T cell receptor beta chain. Its specificity is unknown. This specimen comes from a study of cytomegalovirus exposure and HLA in healthy donors. Study-wide context: A prior study identified approximately 120 million unique TCR beta sequences from about 200 million T cells. Genotyping of 300 to 450 donors showed that 65% to 90% belonged to the Caucasian-associated ancestry cluster.

Study-level findings and limits: A later analysis reported that several of the most significant clusters appeared to be linked to common viral pathogens, among them Epstein-Barr virus.

Amplification used 60 Vbeta primers and 13 Jbeta primers. Data came from immunoSEQ multiplex PCR; TCRdb stores just in-frame clones and leaves some out. The sample consists of 150,000 to 200,000 clones, around 77% of them appearing once. The CDR3 length is 14 residues. Germline values: CDR1 MNHEY, CDR2 SMNVEV (reference sequence). V dropped 6 bases and J dropped 4 bases, with 10 bases sitting between them. The chain couples TRBV27 to TRBJ1-6; TRBD1 might be the D (5 bases). This sequence originates from a man aged 60 to 75 in good health and CMV-seronegative. The material sequenced was PBMCs. CDR3 DNA sequence: TGTGCCAGCAGGATGACAGATTATAATTCACCCCTCCACTTT. This sequence encodes CASRMTDYNSPLHF.